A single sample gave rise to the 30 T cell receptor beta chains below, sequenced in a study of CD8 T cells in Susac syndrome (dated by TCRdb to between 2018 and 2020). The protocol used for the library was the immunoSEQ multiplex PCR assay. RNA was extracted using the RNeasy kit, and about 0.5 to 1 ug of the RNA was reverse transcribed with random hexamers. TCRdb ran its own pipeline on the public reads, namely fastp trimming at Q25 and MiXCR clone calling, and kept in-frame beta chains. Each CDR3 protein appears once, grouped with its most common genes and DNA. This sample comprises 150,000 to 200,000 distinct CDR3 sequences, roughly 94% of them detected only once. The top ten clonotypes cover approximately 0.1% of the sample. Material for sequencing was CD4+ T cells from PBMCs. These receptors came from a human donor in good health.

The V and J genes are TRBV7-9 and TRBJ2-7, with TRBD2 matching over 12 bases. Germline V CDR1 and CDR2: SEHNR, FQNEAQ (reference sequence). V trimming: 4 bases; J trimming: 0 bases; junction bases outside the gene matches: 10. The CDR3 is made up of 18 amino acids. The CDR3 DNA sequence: TGTGCCAGCAGCTCCTATTCCAGGACTAGCGGGATCTCCTACGAGCAGTACTTC. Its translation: CASSSYSRTSGISYEQYF.

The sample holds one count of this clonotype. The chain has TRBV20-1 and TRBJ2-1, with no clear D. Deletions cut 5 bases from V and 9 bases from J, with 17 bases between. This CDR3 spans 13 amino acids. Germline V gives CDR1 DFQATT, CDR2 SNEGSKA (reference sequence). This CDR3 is CSAGKSAKIEQFF. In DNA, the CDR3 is TGCAGTGCTGGAAAGTCGGCGAAAATTGAGCAGTTCTTC.

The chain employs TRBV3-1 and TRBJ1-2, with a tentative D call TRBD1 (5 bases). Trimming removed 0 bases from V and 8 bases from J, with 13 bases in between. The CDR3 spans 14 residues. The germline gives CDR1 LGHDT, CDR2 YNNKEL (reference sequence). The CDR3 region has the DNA TGTGCCAGCAGCCAAGAAAACAGGATTGGGGGCTACACCTTC. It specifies CASSQENRIGGYTF. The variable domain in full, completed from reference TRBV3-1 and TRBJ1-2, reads DTAVSQTPKYLVTQMGNDKSIKCEQNLGHDTMYWYKQDSKKFLKIMFSYNNKELIINETVPNRFSPKSPDKAHLNLHINSLELGDSAVYFCASSQENRIGGYTFGSGTRLTVV.

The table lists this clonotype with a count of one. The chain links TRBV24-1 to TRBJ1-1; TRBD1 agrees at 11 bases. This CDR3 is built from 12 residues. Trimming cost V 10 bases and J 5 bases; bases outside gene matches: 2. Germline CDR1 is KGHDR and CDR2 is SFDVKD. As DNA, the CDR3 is TGTGCCACGGGGACAGGGGGGACTGAAGCTTTCTTT. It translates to CATGTGGTEAFF.

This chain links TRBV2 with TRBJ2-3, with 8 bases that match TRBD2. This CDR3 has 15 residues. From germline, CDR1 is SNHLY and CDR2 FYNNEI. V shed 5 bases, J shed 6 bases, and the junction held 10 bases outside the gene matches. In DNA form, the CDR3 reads TGTGCCAGCAGTCGACTAGCGACTGGATTGGATACGCAGTATTTT. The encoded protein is CASSRLATGLDTQYF.

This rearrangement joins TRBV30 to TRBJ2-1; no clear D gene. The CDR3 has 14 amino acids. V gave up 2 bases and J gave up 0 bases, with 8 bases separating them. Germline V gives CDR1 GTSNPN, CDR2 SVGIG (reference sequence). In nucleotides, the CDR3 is TGTGCCTGGAGTAGTGGCCGCTCCTACAATGAGCAGTTCTTC. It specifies CAWSSGRSYNEQFF.

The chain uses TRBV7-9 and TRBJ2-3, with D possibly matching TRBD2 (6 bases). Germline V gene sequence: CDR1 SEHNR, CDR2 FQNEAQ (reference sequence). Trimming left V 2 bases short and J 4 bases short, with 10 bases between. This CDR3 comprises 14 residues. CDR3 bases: TGTGCCAGCAGCTTAAGGGGCGGGGCAGATACGCAGTATTTT. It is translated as CASSLRGGADTQYF.

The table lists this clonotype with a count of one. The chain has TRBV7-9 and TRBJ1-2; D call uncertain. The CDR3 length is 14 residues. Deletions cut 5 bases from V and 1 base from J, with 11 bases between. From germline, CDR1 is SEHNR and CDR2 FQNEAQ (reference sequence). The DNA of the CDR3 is TGTGCCAGCAGCCCCGGCCAGATTAACTATGGCTACACCTTC. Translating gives CASSPGQINYGYTF.

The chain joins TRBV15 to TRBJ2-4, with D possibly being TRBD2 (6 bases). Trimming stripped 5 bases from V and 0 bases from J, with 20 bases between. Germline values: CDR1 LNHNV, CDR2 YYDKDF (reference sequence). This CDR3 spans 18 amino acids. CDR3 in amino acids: CATSLHGRAGLAKNIQYF. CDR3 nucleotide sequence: TGTGCCACCAGCCTTCACGGTCGTGCGGGATTAGCCAAAAACATTCAGTACTTC.

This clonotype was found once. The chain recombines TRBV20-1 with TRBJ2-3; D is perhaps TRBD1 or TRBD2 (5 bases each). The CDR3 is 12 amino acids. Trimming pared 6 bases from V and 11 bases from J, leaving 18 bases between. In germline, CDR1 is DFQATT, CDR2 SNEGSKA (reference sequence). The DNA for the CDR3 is TGCAGTGCCCAGCCGGGACCCAGTTTGCAGTATTTT. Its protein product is CSAQPGPSLQYF.

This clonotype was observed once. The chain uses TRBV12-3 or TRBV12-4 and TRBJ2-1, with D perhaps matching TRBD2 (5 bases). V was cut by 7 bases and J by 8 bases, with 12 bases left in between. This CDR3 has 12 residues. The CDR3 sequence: CASMYSGDEQFF. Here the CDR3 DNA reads TGTGCCAGCATGTATTCCGGGGATGAGCAGTTCTTC.

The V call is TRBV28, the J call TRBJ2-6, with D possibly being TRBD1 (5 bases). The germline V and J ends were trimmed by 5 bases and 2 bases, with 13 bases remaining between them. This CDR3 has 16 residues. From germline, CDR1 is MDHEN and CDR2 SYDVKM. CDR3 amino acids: CASSPPPGTGANVLTF. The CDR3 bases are TGTGCCAGCAGTCCCCCCCCAGGGACTGGGGCCAACGTCCTGACTTTC.

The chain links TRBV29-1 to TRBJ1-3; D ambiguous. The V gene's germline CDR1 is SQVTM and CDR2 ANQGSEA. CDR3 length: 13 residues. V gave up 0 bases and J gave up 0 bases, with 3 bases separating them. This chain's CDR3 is CSVEENSGNTIYF. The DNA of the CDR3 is TGCAGCGTTGAAGAAAACTCTGGAAACACCATATATTTT.

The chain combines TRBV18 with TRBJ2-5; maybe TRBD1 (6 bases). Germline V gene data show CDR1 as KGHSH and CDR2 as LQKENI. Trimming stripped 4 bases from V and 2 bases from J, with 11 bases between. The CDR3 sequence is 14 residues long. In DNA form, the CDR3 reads TGTGCCAGCTCACACGAAGGGGGTCAAGAGACCCAGTACTTC. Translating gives CASSHEGGQETQYF.

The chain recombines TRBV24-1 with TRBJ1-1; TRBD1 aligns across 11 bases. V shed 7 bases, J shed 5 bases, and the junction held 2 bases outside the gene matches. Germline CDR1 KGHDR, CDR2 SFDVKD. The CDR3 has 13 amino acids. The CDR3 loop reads CATRGQGDTEAFF. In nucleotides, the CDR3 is TGTGCCACCAGGGGACAGGGGGATACTGAAGCTTTCTTT.

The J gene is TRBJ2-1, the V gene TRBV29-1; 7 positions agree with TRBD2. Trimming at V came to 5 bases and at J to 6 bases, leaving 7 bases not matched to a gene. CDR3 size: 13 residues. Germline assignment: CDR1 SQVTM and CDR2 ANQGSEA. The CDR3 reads CSVFVAGLNEQFF. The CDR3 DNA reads TGCAGCGTTTTTGTAGCGGGTCTCAATGAGCAGTTCTTC.

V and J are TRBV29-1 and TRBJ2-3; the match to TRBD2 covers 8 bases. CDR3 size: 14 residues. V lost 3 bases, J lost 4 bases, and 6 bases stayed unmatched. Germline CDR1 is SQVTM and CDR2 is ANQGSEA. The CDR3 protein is CSVEVGGRPDTQYF. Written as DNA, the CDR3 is TGCAGCGTTGAGGTTGGCGGGAGGCCAGATACGCAGTATTTT.

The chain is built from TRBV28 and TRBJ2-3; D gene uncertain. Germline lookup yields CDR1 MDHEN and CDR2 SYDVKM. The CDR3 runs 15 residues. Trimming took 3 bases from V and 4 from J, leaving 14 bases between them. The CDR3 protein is CASSFDRAAADTQYF. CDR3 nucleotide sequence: TGTGCCAGCAGTTTTGATAGGGCCGCGGCAGATACGCAGTATTTT. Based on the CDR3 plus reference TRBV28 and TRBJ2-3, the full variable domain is DVKVTQSSRYLVKRTGEKVFLECVQDMDHENMFWYRQDPGLGLRLIYFSYDVKMKEKGDIPEGYSVSREKKERFSLILESASTNQTSMYLCASSFDRAAADTQYFGPGTRLTVL.

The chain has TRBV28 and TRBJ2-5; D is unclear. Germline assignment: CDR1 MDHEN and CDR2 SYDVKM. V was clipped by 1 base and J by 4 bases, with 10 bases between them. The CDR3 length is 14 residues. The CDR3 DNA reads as TGTGCCAGCAGTTTATTTGGAAAGGGAGAGACCCAGTACTTC. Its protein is CASSLFGKGETQYF.

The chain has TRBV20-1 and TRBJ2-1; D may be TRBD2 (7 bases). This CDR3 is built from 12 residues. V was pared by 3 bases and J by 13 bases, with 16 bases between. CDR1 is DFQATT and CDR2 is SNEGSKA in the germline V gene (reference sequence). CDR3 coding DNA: TGCAGTGCTAGTGGGGGGGCTGGGTTACAGTTCTTC. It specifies CSASGGAGLQFF.

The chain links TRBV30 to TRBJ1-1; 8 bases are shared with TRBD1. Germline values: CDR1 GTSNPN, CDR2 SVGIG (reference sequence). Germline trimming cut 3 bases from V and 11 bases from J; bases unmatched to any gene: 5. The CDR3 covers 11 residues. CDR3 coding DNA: TGTGCCTGGAGAACGGGACAGGAGGCTTTCTTT. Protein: CAWRTGQEAFF.

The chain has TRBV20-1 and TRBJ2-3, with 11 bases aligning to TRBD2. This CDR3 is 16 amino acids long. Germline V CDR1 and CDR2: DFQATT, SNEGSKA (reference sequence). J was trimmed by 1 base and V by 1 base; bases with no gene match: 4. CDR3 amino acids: CSARVASGGRTDTQYF. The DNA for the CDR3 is TGCAGTGCTAGAGTGGCTAGCGGGGGGCGCACAGATACGCAGTATTTT.

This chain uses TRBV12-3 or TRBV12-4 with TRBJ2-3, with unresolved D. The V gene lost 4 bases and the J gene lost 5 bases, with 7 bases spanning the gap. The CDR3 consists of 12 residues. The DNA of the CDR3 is TGTGCCAGCAGTTCCCTGTTAGATACGCAGTATTTT. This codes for CASSSLLDTQYF.

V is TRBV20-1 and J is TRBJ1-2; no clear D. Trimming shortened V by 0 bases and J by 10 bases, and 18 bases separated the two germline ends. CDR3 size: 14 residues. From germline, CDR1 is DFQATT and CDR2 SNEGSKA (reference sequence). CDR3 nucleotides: TGCAGTGCTAGAGATCCTTTTGTGCAGGTCCCCTACACCTTC. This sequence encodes CSARDPFVQVPYTF.

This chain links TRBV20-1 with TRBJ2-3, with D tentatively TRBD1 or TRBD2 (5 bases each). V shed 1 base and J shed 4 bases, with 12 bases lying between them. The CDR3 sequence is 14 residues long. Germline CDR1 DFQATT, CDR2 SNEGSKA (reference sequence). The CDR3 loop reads CSARGGAGSDTQYF. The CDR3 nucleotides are TGCAGTGCTAGAGGAGGGGCCGGGTCAGATACGCAGTATTTT.

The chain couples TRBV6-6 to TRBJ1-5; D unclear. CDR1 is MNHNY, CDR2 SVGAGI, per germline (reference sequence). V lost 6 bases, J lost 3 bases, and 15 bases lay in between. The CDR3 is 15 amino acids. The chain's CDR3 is CASSPSGTNNQPQHF. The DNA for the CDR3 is TGTGCCAGCAGCCCGTCCGGCACAAACAATCAGCCCCAGCATTTT.

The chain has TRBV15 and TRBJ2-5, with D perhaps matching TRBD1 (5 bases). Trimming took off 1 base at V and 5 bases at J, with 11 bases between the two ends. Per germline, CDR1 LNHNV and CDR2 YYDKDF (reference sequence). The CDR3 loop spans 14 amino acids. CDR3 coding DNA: TGTGCCACCAGCAGAGGGGGCCCTCAGGAGACCCAGTACTTC. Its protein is CATSRGGPQETQYF.

The CDR3 DNA follows: TGTGCCAGCAGCCAGACGGTGAACACTGAAGCTTTCTTT. The encoded protein is CASSQTVNTEAFF. V gene TRBV3-1 combines with J gene TRBJ1-1, with D unresolved. Germline CDR1 is LGHDT and CDR2 is YNNKEL (reference sequence). Trimming removed 3 bases at V and 0 bases at J, with 5 bases between. CDR3 length: 13 amino acids.

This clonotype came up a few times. Written as DNA, the CDR3 is TGCAGCGTCCCTAGCTCTGGGGCCAACGTCCTGACTTTC. Translation gives CSVPSSGANVLTF. The J gene is TRBJ2-6, the V gene TRBV29-1, with D unclear. The V gene's germline CDR1 is SQVTM and CDR2 ANQGSEA. V gave up 6 bases and J gave up 0 bases, with 6 bases separating them. The CDR3 length is 13 residues.

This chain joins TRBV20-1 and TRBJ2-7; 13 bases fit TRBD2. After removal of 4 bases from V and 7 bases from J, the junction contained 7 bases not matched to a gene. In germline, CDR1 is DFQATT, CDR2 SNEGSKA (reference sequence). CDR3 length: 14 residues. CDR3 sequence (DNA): TGCAGTGCTACCTCTCCGACTAGCGGGAGGGAGCAGTACTTC. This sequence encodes CSATSPTSGREQYF.